Each of the 2 T cell receptor beta chains below was sequenced from the same sample in a study of lymphopenia after photon versus proton radiotherapy. Repertoires were generated with immunoSEQ multiplex PCR, while TCRdb's copy carries only in-frame clones and drops some. The data show 30,000 or so clones, about 91% seen once. The sample was peripheral blood, taken from a patient treated with proton-based radiotherapy. Receptors originate from a woman in her fifties or sixties with cholangiocarcinoma. Some clones in this sample may be carry-over from other donors' samples.

V gene TRBV6-1 combines with J gene TRBJ1-5; 7 bases are shared with TRBD1. In germline, CDR1 is MNHNS, CDR2 SASEGT. The V gene end was trimmed by 9 bases and the J gene end by 5 bases; junction bases not matched to a gene: 7. This CDR3 is 13 amino acids long. CDR3 bases: TGTGCCAGTGGGACAGTAAGGGATCAGCCCCAGCATTTT. Residues: CASGTVRDQPQHF.

The chain recombines TRBV28 with TRBJ1-2, with no clear D. CDR1 and CDR2 (germline): MDHEN, SYDVKM. V lost 4 bases to trimming and J lost 8 bases, with 17 bases between them. This CDR3 is 14 amino acids long. CDR3 region: CASSSGQDPWGYTF. The CDR3 DNA follows: TGTGCCAGCAGTTCGGGCCAGGACCCCTGGGGCTACACCTTC.